This TCR beta chain was captured by sequencing in a study of T cell responses to AZD1222 COVID-19 vaccine. On the study more broadly: The analysis combined second doses at about 4 or about 12 weeks.

Profiling relied on immunoSEQ multiplex PCR, and the TCRdb table lists in-frame clones only, not all of them. Of 110,000 to 150,000 clones detected, under 95% appear once; the ten largest clones hold roughly 9.1%. V lost 6 bases and J lost 10, with 16 bases in between. The CDR3 is made up of 14 amino acids. Germline lookup yields CDR1 MNHEY and CDR2 SVGAGI. Concerning this clone itself: What it binds is not known.

Study findings and constraints: Spike was spanned by vaccine-associated CD4 TCRs, with dominance at 160-218 and 743-854. Donors were chiefly white British, with a greater number of females, and clonal diversity was perhaps underestimated. Spike-specific TCR breadth and depth grew following two AZD1222 doses.

This clonotype was sampled from an adult in good health. This sample comprised peripheral blood, obtained on day 0 of AZD1222 vaccination. The chain carries TRBV6-5 and TRBJ1-6; the D is unclear. The CDR3: CASSSDVRGSPLHF. The CDR3 DNA sequence: TGTGCCAGCAGCTCCGACGTTCGCGGCTCACCCCTCCACTTT.